This T cell receptor (beta chain) was retrieved from a study of Ad26.COV2.S vaccination and SARS-CoV-2 variants. Overall study: Donor was assigned to the Ad26.COV2.S arm of trial COV1001. Each vaccinee took Ad26.COV2.S intramuscularly, once or twice 56 days apart.

The treatment was: 19 received Ad26.COV2.S at low or high dose, single or two shots; roughly five received placebo; per-sample allocation not given. Sampling happened 63 days after the first vaccine or placebo injection. The individual, an adult aged 18-55 years, was a donor in Boston. Wuhan-strain spike was delivered by a replication-incompetent Ad26 vector. After removal of 4 bases from V and 7 bases from J, the junction contained 5 bases not matched to a gene. This CDR3 is 15 amino acids long. Germline loops: CDR1 SGHRS, CDR2 YFSETQ. TCRdb's copy holds only in-frame clones and misses some; the assay was immunoSEQ multiplex PCR. The sample has over 450,000 clones; about 88% are singletons.

The input for sequencing was peripheral blood, taken in a trial of Ad26.COV2.S vaccine versus placebo. This TCR was recovered from a person between 18 and 65 years old who received the Ad26.COV2.S COVID-19 vaccine or a placebo. The rearrangement links TRBV5-1 to TRBJ1-6; 10 bases are shared with TRBD1. DNA of the CDR3: TGCGCCAGCAGCCCATGGACAGGGGGGAATTCACCCCTCCACTTT. Translation: CASSPWTGGNSPLHF.